The 20 T cell receptor beta chains presented below share a single source sample, sequenced in a study of blood T cell repertoires in COVID-19. TCRdb keeps only in-frame clones here, not all; method: immunoSEQ multiplex PCR. The repertoire holds over 150,000 clones, with around 80% as singletons. Sequencing input: peripheral blood. These receptors were collected from a woman aged 40 to 50 with COVID-19, enrolled during active disease.

The chain employs TRBV5-1 and TRBJ1-1, with TRBD1 as a possible D gene (5 bases). The germline V gene has CDR1 SGHRS and CDR2 YFSETQ. The CDR3 runs 12 residues. V lost 4 bases and J 3 bases, leaving 7 bases between the germline ends. CDR3 region: CASSRGDTEAFF. The CDR3, as DNA: TGCGCCAGCAGCCGGGGGGACACTGAAGCTTTCTTT.

This clone was observed a few times. The CDR3 DNA sequence: TGTGCCAGCAGCTTGGACAGGGGTTTTTATGGCTACACCTTC. Translated: CASSLDRGFYGYTF. V usage is TRBV5-4 and J usage is TRBJ1-2; TRBD1 matches at 7 bases. CDR1 SGHNT and CDR2 YYREEE come from the germline V gene (reference sequence). Germline trimming cut 0 bases from V and 5 bases from J; bases unmatched to any gene: 4. This CDR3 region has 14 residues.

This sequence joins TRBV7-2 and TRBJ2-7; TRBD1 is a possible D gene (5 bases). The germline V and J ends were trimmed by 5 bases and 0 bases, with 17 bases remaining between them. Germline V gene lookup returns CDR1 SGHTA and CDR2 FQGNSA. CDR3 length: 16 residues. Here the CDR3 reads CASSGTWTPTSYEQYF. The CDR3 DNA sequence: TGTGCCAGCAGCGGAACGTGGACACCCACCTCCTACGAGCAGTACTTC.

V gene TRBV19 combines with J gene TRBJ1-3; D call uncertain. Germline V gives CDR1 LNHDA, CDR2 SQIVND (reference sequence). V lost 3 bases and J lost 4, with 13 bases in between. There are 15 residues in the CDR3. Written as DNA, the CDR3 is TGTGCCAGTAGTATCCGAAGAACAGCAGGAAACACCATATATTTT. Translation gives CASSIRRTAGNTIYF.

This sequence joins TRBV11-3 and TRBJ2-7; TRBD1 matches at 7 bases. This CDR3 region has 13 residues. Trimming at V came to 5 bases and at J to 4 bases, leaving 5 bases not matched to a gene. Per the germline V gene, CDR1 is SGHNT and CDR2 is YENEEA. The CDR3 DNA follows: TGTGCCAGCAGCACCGGGACAGAGTACGAGCAGTACTTC. Protein sequence: CASSTGTEYEQYF.

V and J are TRBV3-1 (or the pseudogene TRBV3-2) and TRBJ2-5, with a possible D match to TRBD1 (5 bases). Between the trimmed V and J ends, which lost 0 bases and 5 bases, there was a span of 16 bases. This CDR3 region has 16 residues. Looked up from germline, CDR1 is LGHDT and CDR2 is YNNKEL (reference sequence). DNA for the CDR3: TGTGCCAGCAGCCAAGAAAGGGGCTGGAAGTGGGAGACCCAGTACTTC. Translated, it gives CASSQERGWKWETQYF.

The J gene is TRBJ1-2, the V gene TRBV7-2; D may be TRBD1 (5 bases). The CDR3 is 13 residues long. The germline V and J ends were trimmed by 4 bases and 5 bases, with 11 bases remaining between them. Germline V gene lookup returns CDR1 SGHTA and CDR2 FQGNSA. The chain's CDR3 is CASSSRVGYGYTF. CDR3 bases: TGTGCCAGCAGCTCCAGGGTGGGGTATGGCTACACCTTC.

The CDR3, as DNA: TGTGCCAGCAGCTTGGCAGGGGACGCCAGGCCCCAGCATTTT. The encoded protein is CASSLAGDARPQHF. The chain has TRBV5-4 and TRBJ1-5; maybe TRBD1 (6 bases). The CDR3 has 14 residues. Germline lookup yields CDR1 SGHNT and CDR2 YYREEE (reference sequence). V was cut by 0 bases and J by 9 bases, with 13 bases left in between.

The rearrangement joins TRBV19 to TRBJ1-4; maybe TRBD1 (5 bases). The germline V and J ends were trimmed by 7 bases and 8 bases, with 14 bases remaining between them. Germline V gene data show CDR1 as LNHDA and CDR2 as SQIVND (reference sequence). The CDR3 loop spans 13 amino acids. This chain's CDR3 is CASNRSPKEKLFF. CDR3 nucleotide sequence: TGTGCCAGTAACAGGAGCCCAAAGGAAAAACTGTTTTTT.

The chain has TRBV12-5 and TRBJ2-1, with 11 bases aligning to TRBD2. The germline CDR1 and CDR2 sequences are LGHNT and FRNRAP. This CDR3 has 16 residues. Trimming took 2 bases from V and 5 from J; bases not matched to a gene: 5. The CDR3 here is CASGLTSGGRDNEQFF. The CDR3 DNA follows: TGTGCTAGTGGTTTGACTAGCGGGGGCAGGGACAATGAGCAGTTCTTC.

This clone was found a few times. The chain carries TRBV24-1 and TRBJ2-1, with TRBD1 matching 8 bases. The V and J ends lost 2 bases and 0 bases, in that order; junction bases with no gene match: 2. This CDR3 is built from 16 residues. Germline assignment: CDR1 KGHDR and CDR2 SFDVKD. The CDR3 DNA is TGTGCCACCAGTGATTCGGGGACAGGCTCCTACAATGAGCAGTTCTTC. Its protein product is CATSDSGTGSYNEQFF.

The rearrangement joins TRBV14 to TRBJ2-7, with unresolved D. Looked up from germline, CDR1 is SGHDN and CDR2 is FVKESK. There are 12 residues in the CDR3. The ends were cut back, 1 base at V and 4 bases at J, with 5 bases in the middle. CDR3 in DNA: TGTGCCAGCAGCCAAGTTCGGTACGAGCAGTACTTC. It translates to CASSQVRYEQYF.

The J gene is TRBJ1-5, the V gene TRBV19, with 7 bases matching TRBD1. V lost 4 bases and J lost 4; bases outside the gene matches: 4. The CDR3 extends over 14 amino acids. Germline V lookup: CDR1 LNHDA, CDR2 SQIVND (reference sequence). The CDR3 nucleotides are TGTGCCAGTAGTACGACAGGGAAGAATCAGCCCCAGCATTTT. Translating it yields CASSTTGKNQPQHF.

The rearrangement joins TRBV3-1 (or the pseudogene TRBV3-2) to TRBJ1-1; D is unresolved. CDR1 is LGHDT, CDR2 YNNKEL, per germline (reference sequence). The CDR3 runs to 15 residues. Trimming removed 0 bases from V and 4 bases from J, with 12 bases in between. The CDR3 here is CASSQDLGRRTEAFF. As DNA, the CDR3 is TGTGCCAGCAGCCAAGATTTAGGGAGACGCACTGAAGCTTTCTTT.

V and J are TRBV5-4 and TRBJ2-2, with 8 bases matching TRBD2. The CDR3 is made up of 15 amino acids. Germline loops: CDR1 SGHNT, CDR2 YYREEE (reference sequence). The V and J ends lost 5 bases and 2 bases, in that order; junction bases with no gene match: 5. DNA of the CDR3: TGTGCCAGCAGACTAGGACTAGCCAACACCGGGGAGCTGTTTTTT. This encodes CASRLGLANTGELFF.

The gene calls are TRBV7-9 and TRBJ1-4; 7 bases map to TRBD1. V lost 5 bases and J lost 7; bases outside the gene matches: 7. The CDR3 extends over 14 amino acids. The germline CDR1 and CDR2 sequences are SEHNR and FQNEAQ (reference sequence). This CDR3 is CASSPGTAGEKLFF. CDR3 nucleotide sequence: TGTGCCAGCAGCCCCGGGACAGCGGGTGAAAAACTGTTTTTT.

This chain joins TRBV29-1 and TRBJ2-6; D unclear. The V and J ends lost 4 bases and 0 bases respectively, with 4 bases between them. This CDR3 region has 13 residues. Germline V gives CDR1 SQVTM, CDR2 ANQGSEA. DNA for the CDR3: TGCAGCGTTGCGTCCTCTGGGGCCAACGTCCTGACTTTC. Amino acids: CSVASSGANVLTF.

This chain joins TRBV5-1 and TRBJ2-5; TRBD1 agrees at 8 bases. The CDR3 contains 13 residues. In germline, CDR1 is SGHRS, CDR2 YFSETQ. Germline trimming cut 4 bases from V and 4 bases from J; bases unmatched to any gene: 3. This CDR3 is CASSKDRVETQYF. The CDR3 DNA follows: TGCGCCAGCAGCAAGGACAGGGTAGAGACCCAGTACTTC.

The chain carries TRBV24-1 and TRBJ1-1, with a possible D match to TRBD1 (5 bases). Per germline, CDR1 KGHDR and CDR2 SFDVKD. The CDR3 totals 15 residues. Trimming pared 9 bases from V and 4 bases from J, leaving 20 bases between. The CDR3 DNA reads TGTGCCACCGATACAGGACCTGGGAGGGGCACTGAAGCTTTCTTT. Translating gives CATDTGPGRGTEAFF.

This chain connects TRBV15 to TRBJ1-1; D possibly corresponds to TRBD1 (5 bases). Between the trimmed V and J ends, which lost 2 bases and 1 base, there was a span of 8 bases. This CDR3 region has 14 residues. Germline CDR1 reads LNHNV; CDR2 reads YYDKDF (reference sequence). In nucleotides, the CDR3 is TGTGCCACCAGCAGACGCGGACAGAACACTGAAGCTTTCTTT. Its translation: CATSRRGQNTEAFF.